This TCR beta chain stems from a study of blood T cell repertoires in COVID-19. The overall study: Sites across the United States, Italy and Spain contributed samples from acute and convalescent COVID-19. Nucleic acid was either cDNA or gDNA, and it came from T cells, B-cell-depleted T cells, or PBMCs.

This clone is a singleton in its sample. This CDR3 has 14 residues. Germline CDR1 and CDR2: SGHKS and YYEKEE (reference sequence). Between the trimmed V and J ends, which lost 0 bases and 9 bases, there was a span of 10 bases. The age range of participants was 18 to 89 years, with residence in about two dozen US areas. Only in-frame clones appear in the TCRdb table, and some are missing; sequencing was by immunoSEQ multiplex PCR. The sample shows hundreds of thousands of clones, roughly 89% of them seen only once. This receptor was obtained from a woman aged 25 to 39 with acute COVID-19. This sequence joins TRBV5-5 and TRBJ1-6; the D gene is possibly TRBD1 (5 bases). Sequencing used PBMCs or T cells enriched from blood (not recorded which). This CDR3 reads CASSLEQGISPLHF. CDR3 nucleotide sequence: TGTGCCAGCAGCTTGGAGCAGGGTATTTCACCCCTCCACTTT.